What follows is one TCR beta chain and its context. The CDR3 loop spans 18 amino acids. The junction had 11 bases not matched to a gene; V was cut back by 0 bases and J by 2 bases. CDR1 and CDR2 (germline): SGDLS, YYNGEE. Here immunoSEQ multiplex PCR was the method, and the copy in TCRdb shows in-frame clones only, minus some. The profile shows 35,000 to 45,000 clones, roughly 95% of them singletons. These data are taken from a study of T cells in tuberculosis. The time point here: new active TB diagnosis, blood taken before or within 7 days of starting treatment. This specimen consisted of PBMCs, obtained at tuberculosis diagnosis. This clonotype originated in an adult with tuberculosis. The V call is TRBV9, the J call TRBJ2-3, with TRBD2 identical over 8 bases. CDR3 coding DNA: TGTGCCAGCAGCGTAGGTACCGGTAGCGGGATCTTCACAGATACGCAGTATTTT. This gives the protein CASSVGTGSGIFTDTQYF. Supplemented by reference TRBV9 and TRBJ2-3, the full variable domain reads DSGVTQTPKHLITATGQRVTLRCSPRSGDLSVYWYQQSLDQGLQFLIQYYNGEERAKGNILERFSAQQFPDLHSELNLSSLELGDSALYFCASSVGTGSGIFTDTQYFGPGTRLTVL.